A selection of T cell receptor beta chains follows, all from one sample in a study of blood T cell repertoires in COVID-19. Data came from immunoSEQ multiplex PCR; TCRdb stores just in-frame clones and leaves some out. Of nearly 70,000 clones listed, 75% to 95% are singletons. The sample comprised peripheral blood. All receptors derive from a man aged 40-49 years with COVID-19, enrolled during active disease. Each CDR3 is given with its conserved first and last residue. Fields, in order: CDR3 protein, CDR3 DNA, V gene, clone size, J gene, D gene. D genes are given only for firm matches. Expanded clones get a size class; other rows say once, few or many, or leave the size out.

CDR3aa: CASSKTFGTGGNQPQHF
CDR3nt: TGTGCCAGCAGCAAAACGTTCGGGACAGGGGGCAATCAGCCCCAGCATTTT
v_gene: TRBV21-1
abundance: NA
j_gene: TRBJ1-5
d_gene: NA

CDR3aa: CASIGGQRNQPQHF
CDR3nt: TGTGCCAGCATCGGGGGGCAGCGCAATCAGCCCCAGCATTTT
v_gene: TRBV28
abundance: NA
j_gene: TRBJ1-5
d_gene: NA

CDR3aa: CAWSVGHSGNTIYF
CDR3nt: TGTGCCTGGAGTGTAGGACACTCTGGAAACACCATATATTTT
v_gene: TRBV30
abundance: NA
j_gene: TRBJ1-3
d_gene: NA

CDR3aa: CASSRDPGASYEQYF
CDR3nt: TGTGCCAGCAGCCGAGACCCGGGAGCTTCCTACGAGCAGTACTTC
v_gene: TRBV4-2
abundance: NA
j_gene: TRBJ2-7
d_gene: NA

CDR3aa: CASSLGATSIPGHQPQHF
CDR3nt: TGTGCCAGCAGCTTAGGGGCAACTTCCATCCCCGGACACCAGCCCCAGCATTTT
v_gene: TRBV7-8
abundance: NA
j_gene: TRBJ1-5
d_gene: NA

CDR3aa: CASSQGQNYGYTF
CDR3nt: TGCGCCAGCAGCCAGGGACAGAACTATGGCTACACCTTC
v_gene: TRBV5-1
abundance: NA
j_gene: TRBJ1-2
d_gene: TRBD1

CDR3aa: CASSIMRQGPNTGELFF
CDR3nt: TGTGCCAGTAGTATTATGAGACAGGGACCCAACACCGGGGAGCTGTTTTTT
v_gene: TRBV19
abundance: NA
j_gene: TRBJ2-2
d_gene: TRBD1

CDR3aa: CASSQGQMWETQYF
CDR3nt: TGTGCCAGCAGCCAAGGGCAAATGTGGGAGACCCAGTACTTC
v_gene: TRBV3-1/TRBV3-2
abundance: NA
j_gene: TRBJ2-5
d_gene: NA

CDR3aa: CASSLAGQPTDTQYF
CDR3nt: TGCGCCAGCAGCTTGGCGGGACAACCCACAGATACGCAGTATTTT
v_gene: TRBV5-1
abundance: NA
j_gene: TRBJ2-3
d_gene: NA

CDR3aa: CATKLTGLETQYF
CDR3nt: TGTGCCACCAAGCTAACAGGGCTCGAGACCCAGTACTTC
v_gene: TRBV6-5
abundance: NA
j_gene: TRBJ2-5
d_gene: NA

CDR3aa: CAWSLEAPSNTGELFF
CDR3nt: TGTGCCTGGAGTTTAGAAGCGCCCTCGAACACCGGGGAGCTGTTTTTT
v_gene: TRBV30
abundance: once
j_gene: TRBJ2-2
d_gene: NA

CDR3aa: CASSPGPGLTDTQYF
CDR3nt: TGTGCCAGCAGCCCCGGCCCGGGGTTGACAGATACGCAGTATTTT
v_gene: TRBV11-1
abundance: NA
j_gene: TRBJ2-3
d_gene: NA

CDR3aa: CASTSLPGYRGGYTF
CDR3nt: TGTGCCAGCACCTCCCTCCCAGGGTACAGAGGCGGCTACACCTTC
v_gene: TRBV28
abundance: NA
j_gene: TRBJ1-2
d_gene: NA

CDR3aa: CASSQDRARPLHF
CDR3nt: TGTGCCAGCAGCCAAGACAGGGCCAGGCCCCTCCACTTT
v_gene: TRBV3-1/TRBV3-2
abundance: few
j_gene: TRBJ1-6
d_gene: NA

CDR3aa: CAWSVRGTGAGEQYF
CDR3nt: TGTGCCTGGAGTGTACGGGGGACAGGGGCGGGAGAGCAGTACTTC
v_gene: TRBV30
abundance: NA
j_gene: TRBJ2-7
d_gene: TRBD1

CDR3aa: CARRPAKRHQETSPHRSAYEQYF
CDR3nt: TGTGCCAGAAGGCCCGCCAAGAGGCACCAAGAGACTAGCCCCCATCGCAGTGCCTACGAGCAGTACTTC
v_gene: TRBV5-3
abundance: NA
j_gene: TRBJ2-7
d_gene: TRBD2

CDR3aa: CASSLGIERGAFF
CDR3nt: TGTGCCAGCAGTCTCGGGATAGAAAGAGGAGCTTTCTTT
v_gene: TRBV6-5
abundance: NA
j_gene: TRBJ1-1
d_gene: NA

CDR3aa: CASSLEAGGAGNTGELFF
CDR3nt: TGTGCCAGCAGCTTAGAGGCGGGGGGTGCCGGGAACACCGGGGAGCTGTTTTTT
v_gene: TRBV7-7
abundance: NA
j_gene: TRBJ2-2
d_gene: TRBD2

CDR3aa: CASSAGQRGDTQYF
CDR3nt: TGTGCCAGCAGCGCGGGCCAGCGGGGGGATACGCAGTATTTT
v_gene: TRBV5-6
abundance: NA
j_gene: TRBJ2-3
d_gene: TRBD2

CDR3aa: CASREGASGNTIYF
CDR3nt: TGCGCCAGCAGGGAGGGGGCTTCAGGAAACACCATATATTTT
v_gene: TRBV5-1
abundance: NA
j_gene: TRBJ1-3
d_gene: TRBD1

CDR3aa: CASSLGPGGEQYF
CDR3nt: TGCGCCAGCAGCTTGGGTCCGGGGGGCGAGCAGTACTTC
v_gene: TRBV5-1
abundance: NA
j_gene: TRBJ2-7
d_gene: TRBD2

CDR3aa: CASSQDWGRSPLHF
CDR3nt: TGTGCCAGCAGCCAAGATTGGGGGAGGTCACCCCTCCACTTT
v_gene: TRBV4-2
abundance: NA
j_gene: TRBJ1-6
d_gene: NA

CDR3aa: CASSWVRDDYGYTF
CDR3nt: TGTGCCAGCAGTTGGGTCAGGGATGACTATGGCTACACCTTC
v_gene: TRBV27
abundance: few
j_gene: TRBJ1-2
d_gene: NA

CDR3aa: CASSVRANYGYTF
CDR3nt: TGTGCCAGCAGCGTAAGAGCTAACTATGGCTACACCTTC
v_gene: TRBV11-2
abundance: NA
j_gene: TRBJ1-2
d_gene: NA

CDR3aa: CASRGQDEETQYF
CDR3nt: TGCGCCAGCAGGGGGCAGGACGAAGAGACCCAGTACTTC
v_gene: TRBV5-1
abundance: NA
j_gene: TRBJ2-5
d_gene: NA

CDR3aa: CSVAMGGGQETQYF
CDR3nt: TGCAGCGTTGCTATGGGGGGGGGCCAAGAGACCCAGTACTTC
v_gene: TRBV29-1
abundance: NA
j_gene: TRBJ2-5
d_gene: TRBD2

CDR3aa: CASSESTGIASKAFF
CDR3nt: TGCGCCAGCAGTGAGTCGACAGGGATCGCTTCCAAAGCTTTCTTT
v_gene: TRBV10-1
abundance: few
j_gene: TRBJ1-1
d_gene: TRBD1

CDR3aa: CASSQYEESNEQFF
CDR3nt: TGCGCCAGCAGCCAATATGAGGAGTCCAATGAGCAGTTCTTC
v_gene: TRBV4-1
abundance: NA
j_gene: TRBJ2-1
d_gene: NA

CDR3aa: CASSGQGYEQYF
CDR3nt: TGTGCCAGCAGCGGACAGGGCTACGAGCAGTACTTC
v_gene: TRBV9
abundance: NA
j_gene: TRBJ2-7
d_gene: TRBD1

CDR3aa: CASSRTGESYNSPLHF
CDR3nt: TGTGCCAGCAGTAGGACAGGGGAGTCATATAATTCACCCCTCCACTTT
v_gene: TRBV28
abundance: NA
j_gene: TRBJ1-6
d_gene: TRBD1

CDR3aa: CASSSRTGPGNTIYF
CDR3nt: TGTGCCAGTAGTTCCCGGACAGGGCCTGGAAACACCATATATTTT
v_gene: TRBV19
abundance: once
j_gene: TRBJ1-3
d_gene: TRBD1

CDR3aa: CASSRRDVEAFF
CDR3nt: TGTGCCAGCAGTCGTCGGGATGTTGAAGCTTTCTTT
v_gene: TRBV6-5
abundance: once
j_gene: TRBJ1-1
d_gene: NA

CDR3aa: CASSLQGSYGYTF
CDR3nt: TGCGCCAGCAGCTTACAGGGGAGCTATGGCTACACCTTC
v_gene: TRBV5-1
abundance: NA
j_gene: TRBJ1-2
d_gene: TRBD1

CDR3aa: CASSPITGGRGTDTQYF
CDR3nt: TGTGCCAGCAGCCCAATTACAGGGGGCAGGGGCACAGATACGCAGTATTTT
v_gene: TRBV5-4
abundance: NA
j_gene: TRBJ2-3
d_gene: TRBD1

CDR3aa: CASSNYSNQPQHF
CDR3nt: TGTGCCTCATCAAACTATAGCAATCAGCCCCAGCATTTT
v_gene: TRBV30
abundance: NA
j_gene: TRBJ1-5
d_gene: NA